The source of this T cell receptor beta chain is a study of identical twins. In TCRdb, the 5' RACE reads were re-called with MiXCR into one record per CDR3 protein. The repertoire has hundreds of thousands of distinct CDR3 sequences, 7% to 7.5% of them found once; the top ten carry 1.6%. With 1 base clipped from V and 2 bases from J, the junction kept 10 bases outside the gene matches. This CDR3 has 19 amino acids. Per germline, CDR1 LGHDT and CDR2 YNNKEL (reference sequence). General study findings and limits: Insertions ran lower in abundant cord blood beta clonotypes, though not in memory repertoires. Modelling underestimated the level of out-of-frame TCR alpha sharing observed in monozygotic twins. Conclusions relied on cross-sectional statistical analysis, not following the same donors.

This clonotype came up a few times. Its antigen remains unknown. Separately, the same data were catalogued under a study of yellow fever vaccine responses in identical twins. As that report states: Twins reportedly appeared to share part of their vaccine T cell response while keeping part individual.

The material sequenced was PBMCs. The sequence came from a woman younger than 30 in good health. The V gene is TRBV3-1, the J gene TRBJ2-3; 12 bases agree with TRBD2. CDR3: CASSQVTSGGLTLTDTQYF. CDR3 coding DNA: TGTGCCAGCAGCCAAGTTACTAGCGGGGGGCTTACCCTCACAGATACGCAGTATTTT.